This TCR beta chain was sequenced in a study of beta chain features in type 1 diabetes. Study details: Age, gender and cell yields were alike across patients and healthy donors.

V was pared by 3 bases and J by 1 base, with 9 bases between. From germline, CDR1 is SGHRS and CDR2 YFSETQ. The CDR3 has 14 amino acids. Sequenced material consisted of expressed TCRB transcripts (all of the isolated RNA was reverse transcribed). The method was immunoSEQ multiplex PCR; TCRdb's version includes in-frame clones alone and lacks a portion of them. Among about 450,000 clones listed, approximately 10% were seen once. Study-wide results and limits: The question of HLA type influencing TCRB rearrangement was one that remained unresolved here.

A note on this clone: Its antigen is not identified.

Material for sequencing was naive CD4+ T cells from blood. The chain recombines TRBV5-1 with TRBJ2-3; the D is unclear. The receptor comes from a young woman in good health. The CDR3 DNA reads TGCGCCAGCAGCTCGTTCACAGGCACAGATACGCAGTATTTT. Its protein is CASSSFTGTDTQYF. Combining the CDR3 with reference TRBV5-1 and TRBJ2-3 gives the whole variable domain KAGVTQTPRYLIKTRGQQVTLSCSPISGHRSVSWYQQTPGQGLQFLFEYFSETQRNKGNFPGRFSGRQFSNSRSEMNVSTLELGDSALYLCASSSFTGTDTQYFGPGTRLTVL.